The rows below give T cell receptor beta chains drawn from one sample of a study of blood T cell repertoires in COVID-19. Generated by immunoSEQ multiplex PCR, the TCRdb table keeps only in-frame clones and is missing some. Among 400,000 or so clones listed, approximately 87% were seen once. Sequencing was done on a sample of PBMCs or T cells enriched from blood (not recorded which). These receptors were collected from a man aged 40-50 years in a cohort exposed to, infected with or recovered from COVID-19 (not recorded which). CDR3s include the opening cysteine and the closing phenylalanine or tryptophan. Each record gives: clone size, V gene, CDR3 length, D gene, J gene, CDR3 protein, CDR3 DNA. The D gene is left open where the match is weak. A row's size may be missing; if present it is once, few, many or a size class.

size: once
V: TRBV9
length: 13
D: NA
J: TRBJ2-7
CDR3: CASSDDRSYEQYF
DNA: TGTGCCAGCAGCGACGACAGGAGCTACGAGCAGTACTTC

size: NA
V: TRBV28
length: 15
D: NA
J: TRBJ1-2
CDR3: CASTAEGNRVIGYTF
DNA: TGTGCCAGCACCGCGGAAGGGAACAGGGTGATCGGCTACACCTTC

size: NA
V: TRBV5-1
length: 14
D: NA
J: TRBJ2-2
CDR3: CASSLRQRDGELFF
DNA: TGCGCCAGCAGCTTGAGGCAGCGTGACGGGGAGCTGTTTTTT

size: NA
V: TRBV13
length: 15
D: TRBD1
J: TRBJ1-1
CDR3: CASSEQGRLNTEAFF
DNA: TGTGCCAGCAGCGAACAGGGGAGGTTGAACACTGAAGCTTTCTTT

size: few
V: TRBV28
length: 12
D: NA
J: TRBJ1-1
CDR3: CASSLAASGAFF
DNA: TGTGCCAGCAGTTTAGCGGCGTCAGGGGCTTTCTTT

size: once
V: TRBV9
length: 15
D: NA
J: TRBJ2-5
CDR3: CASSGQGLRGETQYF
DNA: TGTGCCAGCAGCGGACAAGGACTGCGGGGAGAGACCCAGTACTTC

size: NA
V: TRBV5-1
length: 15
D: NA
J: TRBJ2-7
CDR3: CASSQTPTSSYEQYF
DNA: TGCGCCAGCTCTCAAACCCCGACTAGCTCCTACGAGCAGTACTTC

size: NA
V: TRBV5-1
length: 15
D: NA
J: TRBJ2-3
CDR3: CASSLPGGGTDTQYF
DNA: TGCGCCAGCAGCCTCCCAGGAGGCGGCACAGATACGCAGTATTTT

size: NA
V: TRBV7-9
length: 14
D: TRBD1
J: TRBJ2-7
CDR3: CASSLGYRGDEQYF
DNA: TGTGCCAGCAGCTTAGGCTACAGGGGGGACGAGCAGTACTTC

size: NA
V: TRBV10-3
length: 18
D: TRBD1
J: TRBJ2-5
CDR3: CAISESPPGQNLQETQYF
DNA: TGTGCCATCAGTGAGTCGCCCCCGGGACAGAACTTACAAGAGACCCAGTACTTC

size: few
V: TRBV5-5
length: 15
D: NA
J: TRBJ1-5
CDR3: CASSFSSGGNQPQHF
DNA: TGTGCCAGCAGTTTTAGTTCGGGGGGCAATCAGCCCCAGCATTTT

size: once
V: TRBV5-4
length: 14
D: NA
J: TRBJ2-7
CDR3: CASSSRQASYEQYF
DNA: TGTGCCAGCAGCTCACGACAGGCCTCCTACGAGCAGTACTTC

size: NA
V: TRBV20-1
length: 11
D: NA
J: TRBJ1-2
CDR3: CSARGYEGYTF
DNA: TGCAGTGCTAGAGGCTATGAGGGCTACACCTTC

size: NA
V: TRBV5-5
length: 17
D: TRBD2
J: TRBJ2-5
CDR3: CASSLLKAGGLGETQYF
DNA: TGTGCCAGCAGCTTGCTTAAAGCGGGAGGGCTGGGGGAGACCCAGTACTTC

size: NA
V: TRBV3-1/TRBV3-2
length: 16
D: TRBD2
J: TRBJ2-3
CDR3: CASSQLAGVGGDTQYF
DNA: TGTGCCAGCAGCCAGCTAGCGGGAGTGGGGGGGGATACGCAGTATTTT

size: NA
V: TRBV7-9
length: 19
D: NA
J: TRBJ2-3
CDR3: CATARANGVILLLTDTQYF
DNA: TGTGCCACCGCGCGGGCCAACGGCGTTATCCTCCTCCTCACAGATACGCAGTATTTT

size: NA
V: TRBV2
length: 15
D: NA
J: TRBJ1-5
CDR3: CASSSHQGNNQPQHF
DNA: TGTGCCAGCAGCTCCCACCAGGGGAACAATCAGCCCCAGCATTTT

size: once
V: TRBV6-5
length: 14
D: TRBD2
J: TRBJ2-2
CDR3: CASIGLARTGELFF
DNA: TGTGCCAGCATCGGACTAGCGCGGACCGGGGAGCTGTTTTTT

size: NA
V: TRBV20-1
length: 12
D: TRBD2
J: TRBJ2-7
CDR3: CSASSGRYEQYF
DNA: TGCAGTGCTAGTAGCGGGAGATACGAGCAGTACTTC

size: NA
V: TRBV19
length: 15
D: NA
J: TRBJ2-2
CDR3: CASSAPGSGTGELFF
DNA: TGTGCCAGTAGTGCACCGGGCTCGGGGACCGGGGAGCTGTTTTTT

size: NA
V: TRBV3-1/TRBV3-2
length: 16
D: TRBD1
J: TRBJ2-1
CDR3: CASSQGAGGSYNEQFF
DNA: TGTGCCAGCAGCCAAGGGGCAGGGGGCTCCTACAATGAGCAGTTCTTC

size: once
V: TRBV7-2
length: 14
D: NA
J: TRBJ2-7
CDR3: CASSKLQGLGEQYF
DNA: TGTGCCAGCAGCAAATTACAGGGTCTTGGCGAGCAGTACTTC

size: NA
V: TRBV5-6
length: 14
D: NA
J: TRBJ1-6
CDR3: CASSGRGSNSPLHF
DNA: TGTGCCAGCAGCGGCCGGGGGAGTAATTCACCCCTCCACTTT

size: medium-sized
V: TRBV5-6
length: 13
D: NA
J: TRBJ1-1
CDR3: CASSLDTNTEAFF
DNA: TGTGCCAGCAGCCTCGACACGAACACTGAAGCTTTCTTT

size: few
V: TRBV9
length: 15
D: NA
J: TRBJ2-1
CDR3: CASSAGLSSYNEQFF
DNA: TGTGCCAGCAGCGCGGGACTTAGCTCCTACAATGAGCAGTTCTTC

size: few
V: TRBV7-8
length: 15
D: NA
J: TRBJ2-7
CDR3: CASSPQVRGSYEQYF
DNA: TGTGCCAGCAGTCCACAGGTTAGGGGCTCCTACGAGCAGTACTTC

size: NA
V: TRBV5-1
length: 17
D: TRBD2
J: TRBJ2-3
CDR3: CASSLSGRTESTDTQYF
DNA: TGCGCCAGCAGCTTGAGCGGGAGGACCGAAAGCACAGATACGCAGTATTTT